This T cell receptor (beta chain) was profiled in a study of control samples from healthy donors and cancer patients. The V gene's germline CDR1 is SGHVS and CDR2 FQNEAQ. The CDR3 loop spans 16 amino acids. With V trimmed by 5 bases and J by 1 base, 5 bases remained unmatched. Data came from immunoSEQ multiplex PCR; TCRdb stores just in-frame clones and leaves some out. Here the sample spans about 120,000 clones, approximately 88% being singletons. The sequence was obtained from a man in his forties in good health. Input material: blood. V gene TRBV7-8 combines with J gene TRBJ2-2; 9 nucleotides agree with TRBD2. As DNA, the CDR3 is TGTGCCAGCAGCGGCTCTAGCGGGGTGAACACCGGGGAGCTGTTTTTT. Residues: CASSGSSGVNTGELFF.